The 24 T cell receptor beta chains in this list originate from one sample, sequenced in a study of identical twins. TCRdb recomputed calls from the 5' RACE reads with MiXCR, one row per CDR3 protein. This table has about 450,000 distinct CDR3 sequences, roughly 20% appearing once. The sequencing sample was made of naive T cells sorted from blood. The receptors originated from a man aged 45-65 years in good health.

This clonotype was detected a few times. In DNA form, the CDR3 reads TGCGCCAGCAGCCAAGAGACCCCCCGAGACAGGCTACACTATGGCTACACCTTC. It encodes CASSQETPRDRLHYGYTF. The V and J genes are TRBV4-1 and TRBJ1-2, with TRBD1 as a possible D gene (6 bases). Germline CDR1 and CDR2: MGHRA and YSYEKL. Trimming left V 0 bases short and J 3 bases short, with 20 bases between. This CDR3 region has 18 residues.

This clonotype showed up just a few times. The V call is TRBV5-6, the J call TRBJ2-1; no clear D. The CDR3 spans 12 residues. Trimming left V 4 bases short and J 7 bases short, with 9 bases between. Germline V CDR1 and CDR2: SGHDT, YYEEEE. CDR3 loop: CASSPNRNEQFF. DNA of the CDR3: TGTGCCAGCAGCCCCAATAGAAATGAGCAGTTCTTC. The full variable domain, its missing parts supplied by reference TRBV5-6 and TRBJ2-1, is DAGVTQSPTHLIKTRGQQVTLRCSPKSGHDTVSWYQQALGQGPQFIFQYYEEEERQRGNFPDRFSGHQFPNYSSELNVNALLLGDSALYLCASSPNRNEQFFGPGTRLTVL.

This clonotype showed up many times. The rearrangement joins TRBV3-1 to TRBJ2-2, with 8 positions matching TRBD2. From germline, CDR1 is LGHDT and CDR2 YNNKEL (reference sequence). Trimming took 4 bases from V and 6 from J; bases not matched to a gene: 7. The CDR3 has 15 residues. The CDR3, as DNA: TGTGCCAGCAGCCCGGCGGGGGGCCTCGCCGGGGAGCTGTTTTTT. Its protein is CASSPAGGLAGELFF.

The genes are TRBV20-1 and TRBJ2-1; tentatively, D is TRBD1 (6 bases). Trimming stripped 0 bases from V and 2 bases from J, with 14 bases between. This CDR3 has 16 residues. The germline gives CDR1 DFQATT, CDR2 SNEGSKA (reference sequence). CDR3 DNA sequence: TGCAGTGCTAGAGATCTGAGGGCAGGGGCCTACAATGAGCAGTTCTTC. Translation: CSARDLRAGAYNEQFF.

The chain has TRBV20-1 and TRBJ1-6, with 7 bases lining up with TRBD1. The CDR3 consists of 16 residues. Germline CDR1 DFQATT, CDR2 SNEGSKA (reference sequence). Unmatched junction bases numbered 9, after V lost 1 base and J lost 6 bases. The CDR3 DNA follows: TGCAGTGCTAGAGCCCCGAGGGGGCAGCCTAATTCACCCCTCCACTTT. This sequence encodes CSARAPRGQPNSPLHF.

This clonotype was counted a few times. The V call is TRBV20-1, the J call TRBJ2-2; tentatively, D is TRBD2 (6 bases). The germline gives CDR1 DFQATT, CDR2 SNEGSKA (reference sequence). Trimming took off 2 bases at V and 4 bases at J, with 14 bases between the two ends. CDR3 length: 15 amino acids. The CDR3, as DNA: TGCAGTGCTAGAATGGCCGCGGGAAGCACCGGGGAGCTGTTTTTT. It codes for CSARMAAGSTGELFF.

The rearrangement uses TRBV27 and TRBJ1-1; 7 bases agree with TRBD1. CDR1 and CDR2 from the germline V gene are MNHEY and SMNVEV (reference sequence). The length of the CDR3 is 14 residues. Trimming cost V 2 bases and J 3 bases; bases outside gene matches: 3. CDR3 protein: CASSLLDRYTEAFF. Here the CDR3 DNA reads TGTGCCAGCAGTTTACTGGACAGGTACACTGAAGCTTTCTTT.

V is TRBV27 and J is TRBJ1-3, with TRBD1 as a possible D gene (6 bases). Germline V CDR1 and CDR2: MNHEY, SMNVEV (reference sequence). V was trimmed by 6 bases and J by 0 bases, leaving 15 bases between them. This CDR3 has 16 amino acids. The CDR3 DNA is TGTGCCAGCAGCTCGGGGGCAGGGTACTCTGGAAACACCATATATTTT. Amino acid sequence: CASSSGAGYSGNTIYF.

This clonotype has only a few counts. This chain uses TRBV20-1 with TRBJ2-5; tentative D call: TRBD2 (6 bases). CDR3 length: 16 amino acids. The V gene lost 6 bases and the J gene lost 1 base, with 21 bases spanning the gap. Germline V gene data show CDR1 as DFQATT and CDR2 as SNEGSKA (reference sequence). In nucleotides, the CDR3 is TGCAGTGCCACCGGGGGAACAGGTGACCTCCAAGAGACCCAGTACTTC. Translating gives CSATGGTGDLQETQYF.

Only a few counts were recorded for this clonotype. The chain links TRBV27 to TRBJ2-2, with 8 nucleotides matching TRBD2. This CDR3 spans 16 amino acids. Germline V gene sequence: CDR1 MNHEY, CDR2 SMNVEV (reference sequence). Trimming at V came to 1 base and at J to 3 bases, leaving 4 bases not matched to a gene. The CDR3 nucleotides are TGTGCCAGCAGTTTATTCCCGGGAGGGGACACCGGGGAGCTGTTTTTT. Residues: CASSLFPGGDTGELFF.

In this sample, this clonotype turned up a few times. This chain uses TRBV5-4 with TRBJ1-2, with D possibly matching TRBD1 (5 bases). From germline, CDR1 is SGHNT and CDR2 YYREEE (reference sequence). The CDR3 is made up of 14 amino acids. The V gene lost 4 bases and the J gene lost 1 base, with 11 bases spanning the gap. DNA for the CDR3: TGTGCCAGCAGCCCCGGGACGGATAACTATGGCTACACCTTC. Its translation: CASSPGTDNYGYTF.

This clonotype was observed a few times. The chain has TRBV5-1 and TRBJ2-6; 10 bases match TRBD1. V shed 4 bases, J shed 4 bases, and the junction held 5 bases outside the gene matches. Looked up from germline, CDR1 is SGHRS and CDR2 is YFSETQ. This CDR3 is 16 amino acids long. The CDR3 loop is CASSRGQGKGANVLTF. As DNA, the CDR3 is TGCGCCAGCAGCCGGGGACAGGGGAAAGGGGCCAACGTCCTGACTTTC. Full variable domain (missing parts from reference TRBV5-1 and TRBJ2-6): KAGVTQTPRYLIKTRGQQVTLSCSPISGHRSVSWYQQTPGQGLQFLFEYFSETQRNKGNFPGRFSGRQFSNSRSEMNVSTLELGDSALYLCASSRGQGKGANVLTFGAGSRLTVL.

This clonotype showed up just a few times. DNA for the CDR3: TGCAGTGCTAGGTCAGGGTCACGTCAGCCCCAGCATTTT. It specifies CSARSGSRQPQHF. This chain joins TRBV20-1 and TRBJ1-5; maybe TRBD1 (5 bases). CDR1 and CDR2 (germline): DFQATT, SNEGSKA (reference sequence). This CDR3 contains 13 residues. V lost 3 bases to trimming and J lost 6 bases, with 12 bases between them.

This clonotype was counted only a few times. The CDR3 reads CSARDIAAPGNEQFF. CDR3 DNA: TGCAGTGCTAGAGATATAGCGGCCCCCGGGAATGAGCAGTTCTTC. The chain is built from TRBV20-1 and TRBJ2-1; possibly TRBD2 for D (6 bases). The CDR3 covers 15 residues. Trimming shortened V by 0 bases and J by 7 bases, and 16 bases separated the two germline ends. CDR1 and CDR2 (germline): DFQATT, SNEGSKA (reference sequence).

This sequence joins TRBV28 and TRBJ1-2; 7 positions match TRBD1. Trimming removed 1 base from V and 5 bases from J; junction bases left unmatched: 4. Germline V gene data show CDR1 as MDHEN and CDR2 as SYDVKM. The CDR3 is made up of 14 amino acids. The CDR3 nucleotides read TGTGCCAGCAGTTTATACAGGGGAGGGTATGGCTACACCTTC. Residues: CASSLYRGGYGYTF.

The chain couples TRBV4-1 to TRBJ2-1; 14 bases match TRBD2. The junction had 7 bases not matched to a gene; V was cut back by 5 bases and J by 7 bases. Germline CDR1 and CDR2: MGHRA and YSYEKL. The CDR3 length is 16 residues. CDR3 coding DNA: TGCGCCAGCAGCTCACGGACTAGCGGGAGGATGAATGAGCAGTTCTTC. It translates to CASSSRTSGRMNEQFF.

In its sample, this clonotype was seen many times. The chain employs TRBV4-3 and TRBJ2-1; 12 bases map to TRBD2. In germline, CDR1 is LGHNA, CDR2 YSLEER. The length of the CDR3 is 15 residues. V dropped 1 base and J dropped 9; count of bases not matched to a gene: 4. CDR3 DNA: TGCGCCAGCAGCCAAGGGCCTAGCGGGGGGGTTGAGCAGTTCTTC. Protein product: CASSQGPSGGVEQFF.

V and J are TRBV5-6 and TRBJ2-7, with TRBD2 matching 8 bases. Germline V gene data show CDR1 as SGHDT and CDR2 as YYEEEE. V trimming: 2 bases; J trimming: 7 bases; junction bases outside the gene matches: 14. This CDR3 spans 16 amino acids. The CDR3 coding sequence is TGTGCCAGCAGCTTCGAAAAAGCGGGAGAAATCAGGGAGCAGTACTTC. Amino acid sequence: CASSFEKAGEIREQYF.

The CDR3 sequence: CASSQDPGQGGSPLHF. The CDR3 nucleotides read TGCGCCAGCAGCCAAGATCCGGGACAGGGAGGGTCACCCCTCCACTTT. The chain combines TRBV4-3 with TRBJ1-6; TRBD1 matches at 9 bases. The CDR3 sequence is 16 residues long. V dropped 0 bases and J dropped 10; count of bases not matched to a gene: 7. Germline assignment: CDR1 LGHNA and CDR2 YSLEER.

V usage is TRBV20-1 and J usage is TRBJ2-2; 8 bases align to TRBD1. V shed 5 bases, J shed 4 bases, and the junction held 6 bases outside the gene matches. Germline CDR1 DFQATT, CDR2 SNEGSKA (reference sequence). This CDR3 contains 14 residues. CDR3 sequence reads: CSARQGSGTGELFF. In nucleotides, the CDR3 is TGCAGTGCTCGACAGGGGTCAGGCACCGGGGAGCTGTTTTTT.

The V and J genes are TRBV5-1 and TRBJ1-1, with D hard to call. This CDR3 comprises 12 residues. Germline V CDR1 and CDR2: SGHRS, YFSETQ. Trimming pared 0 bases from V and 12 bases from J, leaving 12 bases between. The CDR3 protein is CASSLGESESFF. As DNA, the CDR3 is TGCGCCAGCAGCTTGGGGGAATCGGAATCTTTCTTT.

This clonotype was detected ten times or more. The rearrangement joins TRBV10-3 to TRBJ1-3; D is undetermined. CDR1 and CDR2 (germline): ENHRY, SYGVKD. The CDR3 has 15 residues. V was pared by 8 bases and J by 1 base, with 15 bases between. The CDR3 DNA is TGTGCCATCCGTCAAGGCTTGGAATCTGGAAACACCATATATTTT. Residues: CAIRQGLESGNTIYF.

This clonotype has at least ten counts. CDR3 sequence: CASSYEGTAYNEQFF. The CDR3 region has the DNA TGTGCCAGCAGTTATGAGGGGACTGCCTACAATGAGCAGTTCTTC. The V call is TRBV6-2 or TRBV6-3, the J call TRBJ2-1, with a possible D match to TRBD2 (6 bases). The CDR3 totals 15 residues. CDR1 MNHEY and CDR2 SVGEGT come from the germline V gene. Between the trimmed V and J ends, which lost 3 bases and 2 bases, there was a span of 11 bases.

The CDR3 nucleotides read TGCAGTGCCCATGGACTAGCGGGAGGGTATGAGCAGTTCTTC. It yields the protein CSAHGLAGGYEQFF. The rearrangement joins TRBV20-1 to TRBJ2-1; 15 bases line up with TRBD2. This CDR3 region has 14 residues. Germline CDR1 is DFQATT and CDR2 is SNEGSKA (reference sequence). Germline trimming cut 6 bases from V and 8 bases from J; bases unmatched to any gene: 5.